This TCR beta chain was documented in a study of blood T cell repertoires in COVID-19. Study as a whole: COVID-19 samples from acute and convalescent phases originated in the United States, Italy and Spain.

In terms of age and location, participants ranged from roughly 18 to 90 years and lived in 24 US areas. Resolution of symptoms, clearance, or two negative PCRs was present in recovered Cohort 3 donors. Germline V lookup: CDR1 MNHEY, CDR2 SMNVEV (reference sequence). The CDR3 length is 14 residues. The trim removed 2 bases at V and 4 bases at J, leaving 4 bases unmatched. Using immunoSEQ multiplex PCR, the repertoire was profiled, and TCRdb retains in-frame clones only, with some absent. The repertoire holds about 330,000 clones, nearly 90% seen once, with less than 6% in the top ten. The origin of this receptor is a woman aged 30 to 39 who had recovered from COVID-19. The chain combines TRBV27 with TRBJ1-2; 7 nucleotides align to TRBD1. Sample: PBMCs or T cells enriched from blood (not recorded which). CDR3 bases: TGTGCCAGCAGTTTAGGAGGGACAGCCTATGGCTACACCTTC. Protein product: CASSLGGTAYGYTF.